This T cell receptor (beta chain) was identified during a study of cytotoxic CD8 clonotypes in ibrutinib-treated CLL. V lost 0 bases and J 3 bases, leaving 8 bases between the germline ends. This CDR3 spans 15 amino acids. The germline gives CDR1 SGHDN, CDR2 FVKESK. With sequencing, the targeted depth ranged from 1 in 200,000 to 1 in 1 million T cells. TCRdb's table, derived via immunoSEQ multiplex PCR, lists solely in-frame clones and lacks some. The table records roughly 97,000 clones, 70% to 85% of them present only once. Sample: PBMCs, taken after 12 months of ibrutinib treatment. The TCR was taken from a human donor with chronic lymphocytic leukemia. The chain recombines TRBV14 with TRBJ1-4, with D perhaps matching TRBD1 (6 bases). The CDR3 DNA sequence: TGTGCCAGCAGCCAAGAAGGGGGGGCTAATGAAAAACTGTTTTTT. Its protein product is CASSQEGGANEKLFF.